The sequence of this TCR beta chain was determined in a study of cytotoxic CD8 clonotypes in ibrutinib-treated CLL. At the level of the study: Patients: 11 relapsed/refractory, approximately 14 treatment-naive, roughly 17 IGHV unmutated.

Study outcomes and limitations: Circulating CD8+ T-cell counts were tracked by baseline clonality, which exceeded that of age-matched healthy donors.

Data came from immunoSEQ multiplex PCR; TCRdb stores just in-frame clones and leaves some out. The sample consists of 13,000 to 15,000 clones, less than 55% of them appearing once. As to this clone: Its antigen is undetermined.

The CDR3 extends over 13 amino acids. J gave up 9 bases and V 2 bases, and 5 bases lay outside the gene matches. Germline CDR1 LGHNT, CDR2 FRNRAP. The chain carries TRBV12-5 and TRBJ1-1; 8 bases are a match to TRBD1. This specimen consisted of PBMCs, obtained at a roughly 22-month disease-progression time point, from a patient treated with ibrutinib. This receptor was obtained from a human donor with chronic lymphocytic leukemia. The CDR3 region has the DNA TGTGCTAGTGGTTTGACAGGGGGTGGAAAAGCTTTCTTT. It encodes CASGLTGGGKAFF.